This entry lists 25 T cell receptor beta chains sequenced from one sample in a study of T cell responses to AZD1222 COVID-19 vaccine. Assay used: immunoSEQ multiplex PCR; TCRdb lists only in-frame clones, some missing. Of under 200,000 clones in the sample, about 88% were seen once. Here the sequenced sample was peripheral blood, taken 28 days after the second AZD1222 dose. These receptors were obtained from an adult who received the AZD1222 COVID-19 vaccine.

The chain is built from TRBV11-3 and TRBJ2-7, with D perhaps matching TRBD1 or TRBD2 (5 bases each). CDR1 is SGHNT and CDR2 is YENEEA in the germline V gene. The CDR3 runs to 14 residues. V lost 5 bases, J lost 2 bases, and 13 bases lay in between. The CDR3 spells CASSPGPNAYEQYF. CDR3 nucleotide sequence: TGTGCCAGCAGCCCGGGACCAAACGCCTACGAGCAGTACTTC.

The chain carries TRBV7-9 and TRBJ2-3; the D gene is possibly TRBD2 (6 bases). V shed 5 bases and J shed 9 bases, with 12 bases lying between them. Germline CDR1 SEHNR, CDR2 FQNEAQ (reference sequence). The CDR3 totals 12 residues. The CDR3 region has the DNA TGTGCCAGCAGCAAAGGGACTCAGACGCAGTATTTT. Protein product: CASSKGTQTQYF. The entire variable domain, with the rest obtained from reference TRBV7-9 and TRBJ2-3, is as follows: DTGVSQNPRHKITKRGQNVTFRCDPISEHNRLYWYRQTLGQGPEFLTYFQNEAQLEKSRLLSDRFSAERPKGSFSTLEIQRTEQGDSAMYLCASSKGTQTQYFGPGTRLTVL.

CDR3 protein: CASSFNTGTEHNPDTDTQYF. In nucleotides, the CDR3 is TGTGCCAGCAGTTTTAATACCGGGACAGAACATAACCCAGACACAGATACGCAGTATTTT. The J gene is TRBJ2-3, the V gene TRBV27; TRBD1 aligns across 7 bases. Germline-derived CDR1 and CDR2 are MNHEY and SMNVEV (reference sequence). The V gene end was trimmed by 3 bases and the J gene end by 2 bases; junction bases not matched to a gene: 20. CDR3 length: 20 residues.

The chain has TRBV6-2 or TRBV6-3 and TRBJ2-2; D is unresolved. The length of the CDR3 is 12 residues. Trimming left V 6 bases short and J 7 bases short, with 9 bases between. Germline V lookup: CDR1 MNHEY, CDR2 SVGEGT. The CDR3 here is CASSQHDGELFF. In nucleotides, the CDR3 is TGTGCCAGCAGCCAACACGACGGGGAGCTGTTTTTT.

The rearrangement links TRBV6-5 to TRBJ1-2, with a weak D call TRBD1 (6 bases). Germline assignment: CDR1 MNHEY and CDR2 SVGAGI. CDR3 length: 16 amino acids. Trimming removed 0 bases at V and 2 bases at J, with 13 bases between. The CDR3 DNA reads TGTGCCAGCAGTTACTCGAGGGGGGCCAACAACTATGGCTACACCTTC. Translating gives CASSYSRGANNYGYTF.

This chain uses TRBV5-8 with TRBJ2-2, with a possible D match to TRBD1 (7 bases). The V end was cut by 3 bases, the J end by 4 bases, with 10 bases between. Per the germline V gene, CDR1 is SGHTS and CDR2 is YDEGEE. The length of the CDR3 is 14 residues. CDR3 sequence: CASSSGGGTGELFF. The CDR3 bases are TGTGCCAGCAGCTCAGGGGGAGGCACCGGGGAGCTGTTTTTT.

This chain links TRBV4-3 with TRBJ2-2; 11 bases map to TRBD2. This CDR3 has 17 residues. The germline CDR1 and CDR2 sequences are LGHNA and YSLEER. V dropped 4 bases and J dropped 4; count of bases not matched to a gene: 8. As DNA, the CDR3 is TGCGCCAGCAGCCCCGCGATGACTAGCGGGACCACCGGGGAGCTGTTTTTT. Translating it yields CASSPAMTSGTTGELFF.

This rearrangement joins TRBV4-2 to TRBJ1-1, with D unresolved. Trimming removed 0 bases from V and 2 bases from J, with 10 bases in between. CDR1 LGHNA and CDR2 YNFKEQ come from the germline V gene. This CDR3 is 15 amino acids long. For the CDR3, the DNA is TGTGCCAGCAGCCAAGAAACACAGCACAACACTGAAGCTTTCTTT. It translates to CASSQETQHNTEAFF.

The rearrangement uses TRBV4-1 and TRBJ1-1, with 7 bases lining up with TRBD1. The V and J ends lost 1 base and 4 bases, in that order; junction bases with no gene match: 6. CDR3 size: 15 residues. Germline V lookup: CDR1 MGHRA, CDR2 YSYEKL. CDR3 protein: CASSQVQGGGTEAFF. The CDR3 bases are TGCGCCAGCAGCCAAGTTCAAGGGGGCGGCACTGAAGCTTTCTTT.

The chain uses TRBV9 and TRBJ2-1; possible D gene TRBD2, 6 bases. Trimming took off 4 bases at V and 0 bases at J, with 17 bases between the two ends. The CDR3 totals 17 residues. Looked up from germline, CDR1 is SGDLS and CDR2 is YYNGEE. The CDR3 DNA reads as TGTGCCAGCAGCACCGACCGGGGGACGAGCTCCTACAATGAGCAGTTCTTC. It is translated as CASSTDRGTSSYNEQFF.

This chain connects TRBV4-2 to TRBJ1-2; D might be TRBD1 (5 bases). Germline assignment: CDR1 LGHNA and CDR2 YNFKEQ. CDR3 length: 17 amino acids. Trimming shortened V by 0 bases and J by 2 bases, and 16 bases separated the two germline ends. The CDR3 reads CASSQDLEAGKNYGYTF. CDR3 DNA sequence: TGTGCCAGCAGCCAAGATCTTGAGGCAGGGAAGAACTATGGCTACACCTTC.

Here the CDR3 DNA reads TGTGCCATCACGGGACAGGGAATTTCGGATGAGCAGTTCTTC. As protein: CAITGQGISDEQFF. This sequence joins TRBV10-3 and TRBJ2-1; 9 nucleotides agree with TRBD1. This CDR3 is 14 amino acids long. The germline V gene has CDR1 ENHRY and CDR2 SYGVKD. The V gene end was trimmed by 7 bases and the J gene end by 8 bases; junction bases not matched to a gene: 9.

J is TRBJ2-7 and V is TRBV30; the D is unclear. This CDR3 spans 11 amino acids. The ends were cut back, 0 bases at V and 5 bases at J, with 5 bases in the middle. Looked up from germline, CDR1 is GTSNPN and CDR2 is SVGIG (reference sequence). CDR3 coding DNA: TGTGCCTGGAGTGTACTTGACGAGCAGTACTTC. This sequence encodes CAWSVLDEQYF.

The genes are TRBV30 and TRBJ1-5; 8 bases are a match to TRBD1. With V trimmed by 3 bases and J by 6 bases, 4 bases remained unmatched. Germline CDR1 is GTSNPN and CDR2 is SVGIG (reference sequence). The CDR3 runs 13 residues. CDR3 region: CAWSGQGSQPQHF. CDR3 nucleotides: TGTGCCTGGAGCGGACAGGGTTCTCAGCCCCAGCATTTT. The whole variable domain, filled in from reference TRBV30 and TRBJ1-5, reads SQTIHQWPATLVQPVGSPLSLECTVEGTSNPNLYWYRQAAGRGLQLLFYSVGIGQISSEVPQNLSASRPQDRQFILSSKKLLLSDSGFYLCAWSGQGSQPQHFGDGTRLSIL.

The gene calls are TRBV11-3 and TRBJ2-3, with TRBD2 identical over 14 bases. Germline CDR1 is SGHNT and CDR2 is YENEEA. V lost 6 bases and J lost 5; bases outside the gene matches: 16. The CDR3 extends over 19 amino acids. The CDR3 sequence: CASSSGSRLAGGRGDTQYF. CDR3 sequence (DNA): TGTGCCAGCAGTTCGGGCTCGAGACTAGCGGGAGGGCGGGGAGATACGCAGTATTTT.

The CDR3 sequence: CASSFARGTYEQYF. CDR3 nucleotide sequence: TGTGCCAGCAGTTTCGCGCGGGGAACCTACGAGCAGTACTTC. V gene TRBV28 combines with J gene TRBJ2-7, with D tentatively TRBD2 (6 bases). Germline lookup yields CDR1 MDHEN and CDR2 SYDVKM. V was clipped by 3 bases and J by 2 bases, with 11 bases between them. The CDR3 runs 14 residues.

The chain has TRBV7-2 and TRBJ1-1; D call uncertain. V gave up 2 bases and J gave up 0 bases, with 10 bases separating them. Germline loops: CDR1 SGHTA, CDR2 FQGNSA. The CDR3 has 15 residues. Here the CDR3 reads CASSLTKNLNTEAFF. DNA of the CDR3: TGTGCCAGCAGCTTAACAAAAAACCTGAACACTGAAGCTTTCTTT. Supplemented by reference TRBV7-2 and TRBJ1-1, the full variable domain reads GAGVSQSPSNKVTEKGKDVELRCDPISGHTALYWYRQSLGQGLEFLIYFQGNSAPDKSGLPSDRFSAERTGGSVSTLTIQRTQQEDSAVYLCASSLTKNLNTEAFFGQGTRLTVV.

V is TRBV29-1 and J is TRBJ2-1; 13 positions match TRBD2. The junction had 5 bases not matched to a gene; V was cut back by 5 bases and J by 7 bases. Germline CDR1 SQVTM, CDR2 ANQGSEA. The CDR3 has 14 amino acids. The CDR3 coding sequence is TGCAGCGTTCAGACTAGCGGGAGGTTGAATGAGCAGTTCTTC. It yields the protein CSVQTSGRLNEQFF.

The chain links TRBV11-2 to TRBJ2-7; 12 bases line up with TRBD2. Trimming at V came to 5 bases and at J to 4 bases, leaving 6 bases not matched to a gene. The length of the CDR3 is 15 residues. The germline CDR1 and CDR2 sequences are SGHAT and FQNNGV. The CDR3 region has the DNA TGTGCCAGCAGCCTCACCGGGACTAGCGGGTACGAGCAGTACTTC. This sequence encodes CASSLTGTSGYEQYF.

The chain recombines TRBV7-2 with TRBJ2-7; no clear D gene. Germline values: CDR1 SGHTA, CDR2 FQGNSA. CDR3 length equals 14 residues. The V end lost 1 base, the J end lost 2 bases, and 9 bases lay between the germline ends. The CDR3 here is CASSLETAAYEQYF. CDR3 coding DNA: TGTGCCAGCAGCTTAGAGACGGCCGCCTACGAGCAGTACTTC.

The genes are TRBV9 and TRBJ1-6; D call uncertain. The CDR3 has 15 residues. Trimming cost V 3 bases and J 8 bases, with 15 bases left between them. Germline V gene lookup returns CDR1 SGDLS and CDR2 YYNGEE. CDR3 loop: CASSALRGGDSPLHF. As DNA, the CDR3 is TGTGCCAGCAGCGCCCTTCGGGGAGGAGATTCACCCCTCCACTTT. The variable domain in full, with the rest retrieved from reference TRBV9 and TRBJ1-6, is DSGVTQTPKHLITATGQRVTLRCSPRSGDLSVYWYQQSLDQGLQFLIQYYNGEERAKGNILERFSAQQFPDLHSELNLSSLELGDSALYFCASSALRGGDSPLHFGNGTRLTVT.

The gene calls are TRBV5-1 and TRBJ1-1; D perhaps matches TRBD1 (5 bases). V lost 3 bases to trimming and J lost 7 bases, with 16 bases between them. There are 14 residues in the CDR3. Germline CDR1 is SGHRS and CDR2 is YFSETQ. The CDR3 DNA reads as TGCGCCAGCAGCTACGGACAAAGAGAGGGTGAAGCTTTCTTT. It translates to CASSYGQREGEAFF.

This rearrangement joins TRBV25-1 to TRBJ2-7; no definite D call. CDR1 and CDR2 from the germline V gene are MGHDK and SYGVNS. V lost 6 bases and J 2 bases, leaving 20 bases between the germline ends. The CDR3 spans 16 residues. The CDR3 DNA reads as TGTGCCAGCAGCCCAAGGGTCCCCCCGGGCACCTACGAGCAGTACTTC. Its translation is CASSPRVPPGTYEQYF.

This clone was seen just once. This chain joins TRBV28 and TRBJ2-2; D call uncertain. The CDR3 runs to 15 residues. V was clipped by 5 bases and J by 1 base, with 11 bases between them. CDR1 MDHEN and CDR2 SYDVKM come from the germline V gene. The CDR3 loop reads CASSLTRRNTGELFF. CDR3 DNA sequence: TGTGCCAGCAGTCTTACACGGAGGAACACCGGGGAGCTGTTTTTT.

This clone is a singleton in its sample. The chain is built from TRBV15 and TRBJ2-7; D is undetermined. The CDR3 runs to 13 residues. The V end was cut by 5 bases, the J end by 4 bases, with 12 bases between. Per germline, CDR1 LNHNV and CDR2 YYDKDF (reference sequence). DNA for the CDR3: TGTGCCACCAGCCCTCGGACGGTTTACGAGCAGTACTTC. Translating gives CATSPRTVYEQYF.